The 25 T cell receptor beta chains below were found in one sample sequenced in a study of T-cell memory formation after mild COVID-19. Via MiXCR, TCRdb re-called the 5' RACE reads, giving one row per CDR3 protein. This repertoire shows 450,000 to 650,000 distinct CDR3 sequences, roughly 18% found once; its top ten account for around 12%. Sequenced material: PBMCs or a T cell subset sorted from them (not recorded which). These receptors all stem from an adult woman who had mild COVID-19 (a few samples of this study predate the infection). Cell type and time point are not known.

The J gene is TRBJ1-2, the V gene TRBV29-1; D gene uncertain. V was trimmed by 0 bases and J by 4 bases, leaving 12 bases between them. The CDR3 is made up of 14 amino acids. Germline values: CDR1 SQVTM, CDR2 ANQGSEA. The chain's CDR3 is CSVEETPRAYGYTF. CDR3 coding DNA: TGCAGCGTTGAAGAGACCCCTAGGGCCTATGGCTACACCTTC.

This clonotype was detected only a few times. The V call is TRBV12-3 or TRBV12-4, the J call TRBJ1-5; 9 bases line up with TRBD1. CDR3 length: 14 amino acids. Trimming cost V 4 bases and J 7 bases; bases outside gene matches: 5. This CDR3 reads CASSSGTGRQPQHF. In nucleotides, the CDR3 is TGTGCCAGCAGTTCCGGGACAGGGAGGCAGCCCCAGCATTTT.

V gene TRBV6-1 combines with J gene TRBJ1-3, with a weak D call TRBD1 (6 bases). The germline V gene has CDR1 MNHNS and CDR2 SASEGT. CDR3 length equals 16 residues. V was clipped by 5 bases and J by 0 bases, with 14 bases between them. The CDR3 protein is CASSPLDSSSGNTIYF. In nucleotides, the CDR3 is TGTGCCAGCAGTCCCTTGGACAGTTCCTCTGGAAACACCATATATTTT.

The J gene is TRBJ2-7, the V gene TRBV7-8; 8 bases fit TRBD2. The CDR3 is 14 residues long. CDR1 is SGHVS, CDR2 FQNEAQ, per germline. The ends lost 5 bases at V and 6 bases at J; junction bases unmatched: 9. CDR3 amino acids: CASSEGGSGIEQYF. CDR3 sequence (DNA): TGTGCCAGCAGCGAAGGCGGTAGCGGGATCGAGCAGTACTTC.

This clonotype was counted a few times. The chain carries TRBV25-1 and TRBJ2-7; maybe TRBD2 (5 bases). CDR1 MGHDK and CDR2 SYGVNS come from the germline V gene. The length of the CDR3 is 14 residues. V was pared by 2 bases and J by 1 base, with 9 bases between. CDR3 sequence: CASSEGPGSYEQYF. The CDR3 DNA sequence: TGTGCCAGCAGTGAAGGGCCGGGATCCTACGAGCAGTACTTC.

This clonotype was seen a few times. This rearrangement joins TRBV12-3 or TRBV12-4 to TRBJ2-7, with 8 bases aligning to TRBD2. The junction had 5 bases not matched to a gene; V was cut back by 5 bases and J by 2 bases. The CDR3 spans 14 residues. CDR3 coding DNA: TGTGCCAGCAGTCCCGGACTAGCTCCCTACGAGCAGTACTTC. Encoded protein: CASSPGLAPYEQYF.

This clonotype has a handful of counts. The genes are TRBV5-1 and TRBJ1-1; perhaps TRBD1 as D (5 bases). CDR3 length: 13 amino acids. Per germline, CDR1 SGHRS and CDR2 YFSETQ. V was trimmed by 7 bases and J by 4 bases, leaving 14 bases between them. The CDR3 spells CASRKPDTTEAFF. As DNA, the CDR3 is TGCGCCAGCCGCAAACCGGACACCACTGAAGCTTTCTTT.

Ten or more counts support this clonotype. The J gene is TRBJ1-2, the V gene TRBV7-2; D is possibly TRBD1 (6 bases). This CDR3 contains 16 residues. Germline CDR1 SGHTA, CDR2 FQGNSA. V was pared by 4 bases and J by 8 bases, with 23 bases between. CDR3 sequence reads: CASSSTQSKQGRGYTF. The CDR3 region has the DNA TGTGCCAGCAGCTCAACCCAATCTAAACAGGGTCGGGGCTACACCTTC.

The chain has TRBV30 and TRBJ2-1; perhaps TRBD1 as D (5 bases). Germline CDR1 GTSNPN, CDR2 SVGIG (reference sequence). The V and J ends lost 5 bases and 0 bases respectively, with 11 bases between them. The length of the CDR3 is 14 residues. The CDR3 protein is CAWFQGNSYNEQFF. The CDR3 bases are TGTGCCTGGTTTCAGGGCAACTCCTACAATGAGCAGTTCTTC. Together with reference TRBV30 and TRBJ2-1, the CDR3 gives the full variable domain: SQTIHQWPATLVQPVGSPLSLECTVEGTSNPNLYWYRQAAGRGLQLLFYSVGIGQISSEVPQNLSASRPQDRQFILSSKKLLLSDSGFYLCAWFQGNSYNEQFFGPGTRLTVL.

The V gene is TRBV19, the J gene TRBJ1-5; the match to TRBD1 covers 7 bases. Germline lookup yields CDR1 LNHDA and CDR2 SQIVND (reference sequence). The CDR3 consists of 16 residues. V was clipped by 6 bases and J by 0 bases; unmatched bases: 8. This CDR3 reads CASSSGQDHSNQPQHF. CDR3 DNA sequence: TGTGCCAGTAGCTCCGGACAGGACCATAGCAATCAGCCCCAGCATTTT.

The gene calls are TRBV12-3 or TRBV12-4 and TRBJ1-5; D unclear. Deletions cut 0 bases from V and 3 bases from J, with 3 bases between. CDR3 length: 13 amino acids. CDR3 region: CASSLANNQPQHF. CDR3 in DNA: TGTGCCAGCAGTTTAGCGAACAATCAGCCCCAGCATTTT.

This sequence joins TRBV11-2 and TRBJ1-2, with 10 bases fitting TRBD1. The CDR3 runs to 16 residues. V lost 5 bases to trimming and J lost 6 bases; unmatched junction nucleotides: 12. From germline, CDR1 is SGHAT and CDR2 FQNNGV. DNA for the CDR3: TGTGCCAGCAGCCTCCTTGGGGGACAGGGGAAGGATGGCTACACCTTC. It codes for CASSLLGGQGKDGYTF.

This clonotype occurred a few times. This chain joins TRBV12-3 or TRBV12-4 and TRBJ1-1, with D perhaps matching TRBD1 (5 bases). CDR3 length equals 20 residues. Trimming removed 6 bases from V and 0 bases from J, with 29 bases in between. CDR3 nucleotides: TGTGCCAGCAGCTTGAGGGGCGGTGTCGGTTATGGGGGTTTGAACACTGAAGCTTTCTTT. It encodes CASSLRGGVGYGGLNTEAFF.

V usage is TRBV27 and J usage is TRBJ1-1, with a possible D match to TRBD1 (6 bases). Germline V lookup: CDR1 MNHEY, CDR2 SMNVEV (reference sequence). Trimming cost V 3 bases and J 6 bases, with 14 bases left between them. The CDR3 spans 14 residues. As DNA, the CDR3 is TGTGCCAGCAGTTTCGGGCAGGGGTCCTCTGAAGCTTTCTTT. Its translation: CASSFGQGSSEAFF.

The chain carries TRBV24-1 and TRBJ2-5, with 13 bases aligning to TRBD2. The CDR3 extends over 17 amino acids. Germline-derived CDR1 and CDR2 are KGHDR and SFDVKD. The V segment lost 5 bases and the J segment 1 base; nucleotides outside the gene matches: 6. CDR3 bases: TGTGCCACCAGTGGCACTAGCGGGGGGGCGGTCCAAGAGACCCAGTACTTC. The encoded protein is CATSGTSGGAVQETQYF.

The table lists this clonotype with many counts. The rearrangement joins TRBV18 to TRBJ2-1, with 8 bases matching TRBD2. The V gene's germline CDR1 is KGHSH and CDR2 LQKENI. This CDR3 is built from 15 residues. The V and J ends lost 5 bases and 6 bases, in that order; junction bases with no gene match: 9. The CDR3 sequence is CASSGSGLVRNEQFF. The DNA for the CDR3 is TGTGCCAGCTCAGGCTCGGGACTAGTTCGCAATGAGCAGTTCTTC.

The chain is built from TRBV19 and TRBJ2-5; TRBD2 matches 7 bases. V dropped 6 bases and J dropped 5; count of bases not matched to a gene: 6. The CDR3 spans 13 residues. Germline loops: CDR1 LNHDA, CDR2 SQIVND (reference sequence). This chain's CDR3 is CASSWTRSETQYF. The CDR3 nucleotides read TGTGCCAGTAGCTGGACTAGATCCGAGACCCAGTACTTC.

The rearrangement links TRBV7-9 to TRBJ2-1; 9 bases agree with TRBD2. This CDR3 contains 15 residues. The V and J ends lost 2 bases and 8 bases, in that order; junction bases with no gene match: 7. Germline CDR1 and CDR2: SEHNR and FQNEAQ (reference sequence). The CDR3 is CASSLITSGFYEQFF. Written as DNA, the CDR3 is TGTGCCAGCAGCTTAATCACTAGCGGGTTCTATGAGCAGTTCTTC.

Only a few counts were recorded for this clonotype. The chain combines TRBV7-6 with TRBJ2-6, with D possibly matching TRBD2 (5 bases). V lost 5 bases, J lost 10 bases, and 9 bases lay in between. This CDR3 comprises 12 residues. The germline gives CDR1 SGHVS, CDR2 FNYEAQ. CDR3 sequence reads: CASSPDLNVLTF. The CDR3 region has the DNA TGTGCCAGCAGCCCGGACTTAAACGTCCTGACTTTC.

The rearrangement joins TRBV24-1 to TRBJ2-1; TRBD2 matches at 11 bases. V lost 3 bases to trimming and J lost 4 bases; unmatched junction nucleotides: 7. Germline assignment: CDR1 KGHDR and CDR2 SFDVKD. There are 17 residues in the CDR3. The CDR3 DNA is TGTGCCACCAGTGATCAACGACTAGCGGGGAGTTACAATGAGCAGTTCTTC. It encodes CATSDQRLAGSYNEQFF.

J is TRBJ2-1 and V is TRBV5-1; the D gene is possibly TRBD2 (5 bases). The V and J ends lost 1 base and 9 bases respectively, with 11 bases between them. The germline gives CDR1 SGHRS, CDR2 YFSETQ. The CDR3 is 13 amino acids. CDR3 coding DNA: TGCGCCAGCAGCTTGCTTCAAGGACTTGAGCAGTTCTTC. Residues: CASSLLQGLEQFF.

This clonotype has at least ten counts. The gene calls are TRBV19 and TRBJ1-1; D unclear. CDR1 LNHDA and CDR2 SQIVND come from the germline V gene (reference sequence). Trimming stripped 7 bases from V and 1 base from J, with 16 bases between. The CDR3 consists of 15 residues. The CDR3, as DNA: TGTGCCAGTATCCCAAGGGATAGTGCGAACACTGAAGCTTTCTTT. Translated: CASIPRDSANTEAFF. Supplemented by reference TRBV19 and TRBJ1-1, the full variable domain reads DGGITQSPKYLFRKEGQNVTLSCEQNLNHDAMYWYRQDPGQGLRLIYYSQIVNDFQKGDIAEGYSVSREKKESFPLTVTSAQKNPTAFYLCASIPRDSANTEAFFGQGTRLTVV.

The genes are TRBV29-1 and TRBJ1-2, with D unclear. V lost 3 bases and J 10 bases, leaving 24 bases between the germline ends. Germline V lookup: CDR1 SQVTM, CDR2 ANQGSEA. This CDR3 has 15 residues. The CDR3 sequence: CSVDPARSEISDYTF. The CDR3 coding sequence is TGCAGCGTTGACCCCGCCCGATCGGAAATCTCAGACTACACCTTC.

This clonotype was seen only a few times. CDR3 region: CASSSGRASGLYEQYF. CDR3 bases: TGTGCCAGCAGCTCAGGTAGGGCTAGCGGCCTATACGAGCAGTACTTC. The chain combines TRBV7-2 with TRBJ2-7, with 7 bases lining up with TRBD2. J lost 4 bases, V lost 4 bases, and 13 bases had no gene match. CDR1 SGHTA and CDR2 FQGNSA come from the germline V gene. CDR3 length: 16 residues.

The chain has TRBV27 and TRBJ1-2, with D possibly being TRBD1 (5 bases). This CDR3 comprises 15 residues. Trimming took off 5 bases at V and 3 bases at J, with 16 bases between the two ends. CDR1 MNHEY and CDR2 SMNVEV come from the germline V gene (reference sequence). The CDR3 sequence is CASSPLGVGYYGYTF. CDR3 bases: TGTGCCAGCAGTCCACTAGGGGTAGGGTACTATGGCTACACCTTC.